This is a list of T cell receptor beta chains from one sample in a study of blood T cell repertoires in COVID-19. TCRdb's copy holds only in-frame clones and misses some; the assay was immunoSEQ multiplex PCR. Of 300,000 to 450,000 clones detected, roughly 85% appear once; the ten largest clones hold around 3.4%. The material sequenced was peripheral blood. These receptors originate from a woman aged 18-30 years with acute or convalescent COVID-19. The CDR3 runs from the conserved cysteine through the conserved F or W. D genes are given only for firm matches. Size tells how often a clone was seen (once, few, many) or the class of an expanded clone, and some rows leave it out.

abundance,d_gene,v_gene,j_gene,CDR3aa,CDR3nt
NA,NA,TRBV19,TRBJ1-5,CASSLQGYSNQPQHF,TGTGCCAGTAGTCTACAGGGTTATAGCAATCAGCCCCAGCATTTT
NA,NA,TRBV5-8,TRBJ1-1,CASSVIPGQTNTEAFF,TGTGCCAGCAGCGTAATCCCGGGACAAACGAACACTGAAGCTTTCTTT
NA,TRBD2,TRBV7-8,TRBJ2-7,CASSQGLGISYEQYF,TGTGCCAGCAGCCAGGGACTAGGGATTTCCTACGAGCAGTACTTC
NA,TRBD1,TRBV27,TRBJ1-2,CASRPPGQSDGYTF,TGTGCCAGCAGACCACCGGGACAGTCAGATGGCTACACCTTC
NA,NA,TRBV6-5,TRBJ2-5,CASSYSLAAQETQYF,TGTGCCAGCAGTTACTCCTTAGCGGCCCAAGAGACCCAGTACTTC
NA,NA,TRBV30,TRBJ2-2,CAWSSLAGELFF,TGTGCCTGGAGTTCGCTAGCCGGGGAGCTGTTTTTT
NA,TRBD2,TRBV2,TRBJ2-1,CASSEALIGTSFEQFF,TGTGCCAGCAGTGAAGCGTTGATTGGGACTAGCTTTGAGCAGTTCTTC
NA,NA,TRBV3-1/TRBV3-2,TRBJ2-1,CASSLNGDEQFF,TGTGCCAGCAGCCTCAACGGAGATGAGCAGTTCTTC
NA,NA,TRBV27,TRBJ2-7,CASSPRAGVYEQYF,TGTGCCAGCAGTCCCCGGGCAGGGGTATACGAGCAGTACTTC
NA,TRBD1,TRBV5-4,TRBJ1-1,CASSWRTGGDTEAFF,TGTGCCAGCAGCTGGAGGACAGGGGGTGATACTGAAGCTTTCTTT
NA,TRBD2,TRBV9,TRBJ2-3,CASSVVSSGSTDTQYF,TGTGCCAGCAGCGTAGTATCTAGCGGGAGCACAGATACGCAGTATTTT
NA,NA,TRBV5-4,TRBJ1-4,CASSFEAAGEKLFF,TGTGCCAGCAGCTTTGAGGCGGCGGGTGAAAAACTGTTTTTT
few,NA,TRBV9,TRBJ2-7,CASSPTGGYEQYF,TGTGCCAGCAGCCCCACCGGGGGTTACGAGCAGTACTTC
NA,NA,TRBV9,TRBJ1-2,CASSVGLNRPRQIYGYTF,TGTGCCAGCAGCGTAGGTCTAAACAGACCCCGGCAAATCTATGGCTACACCTTC
NA,NA,TRBV7-2,TRBJ1-1,CASSLNRRDTEAFF,TGTGCCAGCAGCTTAAACAGGAGAGACACTGAAGCTTTCTTT
NA,TRBD2,TRBV25-1,TRBJ2-1,CASSESYRGRAGNEQFF,TGTGCCAGCAGTGAATCCTATCGCGGGAGGGCCGGTAATGAGCAGTTCTTC
NA,NA,TRBV7-9,TRBJ1-2,CASSLVPDSNGYTF,TGTGCCAGCAGCTTAGTACCCGACAGTAATGGCTACACCTTC
NA,NA,TRBV4-1,TRBJ1-6,CASSPPGFNSPLHF,TGCGCCAGCAGCCCCCCGGGGTTTAATTCACCCCTCCACTTT
NA,TRBD2,TRBV19,TRBJ2-1,CASSMFSGGAPAAGNEQFF,TGTGCCAGTAGTATGTTTAGCGGGGGGGCCCCAGCAGCGGGGAATGAGCAGTTCTTC
once,NA,TRBV7-9,TRBJ2-7,CASRSDSSYEQYF,TGTGCCAGCAGATCGGACAGTTCCTACGAGCAGTACTTC
NA,TRBD1,TRBV28,TRBJ2-5,CASIDSQGARETQYF,TGTGCCAGCATCGACAGCCAGGGGGCGCGGGAGACCCAGTACTTC
NA,NA,TRBV29-1,TRBJ1-1,CSVGGSRGATTQAEAFF,TGCAGCGTTGGTGGGTCCAGGGGAGCGACGACGCAGGCTGAAGCTTTCTTT
NA,NA,TRBV30,TRBJ2-5,CAWMDAGQETQYF,TGTGCCTGGATGGACGCGGGCCAAGAGACCCAGTACTTC
NA,TRBD2,TRBV29-1,TRBJ2-3,CSVRTSVLATDTQYF,TGCAGCGTAAGGACTAGCGTCTTGGCTACAGATACGCAGTATTTT
NA,TRBD2,TRBV6-4,TRBJ2-1,CASSEGGSGEQFF,TGTGCCAGCAGTGAGGGGGGGAGCGGTGAGCAGTTCTTC
NA,NA,TRBV19,TRBJ1-2,CASSMEETGYDQGYGYTF,TGTGCCAGTAGTATGGAAGAAACAGGGTACGATCAGGGCTATGGCTACACCTTC
NA,TRBD2,TRBV4-1,TRBJ2-3,CASSLAGDPDTQYF,TGCGCCAGCAGCCTAGCGGGAGACCCAGATACGCAGTATTTT
NA,NA,TRBV7-6,TRBJ2-7,CASSLARDYEQYF,TGTGCCAGCAGCTTAGCGCGGGACTACGAGCAGTACTTC
NA,NA,TRBV27,TRBJ2-2,CASSSRFGQGNHDGELFF,TGTGCCAGCAGCTCGCGGTTCGGGCAGGGAAATCATGACGGGGAGCTGTTTTTT
NA,NA,TRBV5-6,TRBJ2-7,CASSLGPSGSYEQYF,TGTGCCAGCAGCCTGGGCCCAAGCGGCTCCTACGAGCAGTACTTC
NA,NA,TRBV5-1,TRBJ2-3,CASSLYTDTQYF,TGCGCCAGCAGCTTATACACAGATACGCAGTATTTT
many,NA,TRBV7-2,TRBJ1-4,CASSPGGRATNEKLFF,TGTGCCAGCAGCCCGGGCGGGCGGGCAACTAATGAAAAACTGTTTTTT
NA,NA,TRBV7-2,TRBJ1-4,CASRESGGANEKLFF,TGTGCCAGCAGGGAAAGCGGGGGGGCTAATGAAAAACTGTTTTTT
NA,NA,TRBV6-5,TRBJ1-1,CASSYSDTQKEAFF,TGTGCCAGCAGTTACTCTGACACCCAAAAAGAAGCTTTCTTT
NA,NA,TRBV7-2,TRBJ1-5,CASSFNNQPQHF,TGTGCCAGCAGTTTCAACAATCAGCCCCAGCATTTT
NA,TRBD1,TRBV29-1,TRBJ1-1,CSAALIGQGVDEAFF,TGCAGCGCTGCCCTAATTGGACAGGGGGTAGATGAAGCTTTCTTT
NA,TRBD1,TRBV27,TRBJ2-2,CASSLYSGTGRAGELFF,TGTGCCAGCAGTTTATACTCCGGGACAGGGAGGGCCGGGGAGCTGTTTTTT
once,TRBD2,TRBV12-5,TRBJ2-7,CASGLLAGEQYF,TGTGCTAGTGGCCTACTAGCGGGCGAGCAGTACTTC
NA,TRBD2,TRBV28,TRBJ2-7,CASSFYLGTSGSEQYF,TGTGCCAGCAGTTTTTACCTCGGGACTAGCGGGAGTGAGCAGTACTTC
NA,NA,TRBV12-5,TRBJ2-3,CASGLVSADTQYF,TGTGCTAGTGGTTTGGTAAGCGCAGATACGCAGTATTTT
NA,NA,TRBV9,TRBJ2-2,CASSPEATGELFF,TGTGCCAGCAGCCCAGAGGCCACCGGGGAGCTGTTTTTT
NA,TRBD1,TRBV5-4,TRBJ1-4,CASSIGQGMSYEKLFF,TGTGCCAGCAGCATCGGACAGGGGATGTCGTATGAAAAACTGTTTTTT
few,TRBD2,TRBV14,TRBJ2-7,CASSPGGAGGTFYYEQYF,TGTGCCAGCAGCCCGGGGGGTGCTGGAGGGACCTTTTACTACGAGCAGTACTTC
NA,NA,TRBV18,TRBJ2-3,CASSPPTRTDTQYF,TGTGCCAGCTCACCTCCCACACGCACAGATACGCAGTATTTT
NA,TRBD2,TRBV4-1,TRBJ2-1,CASSQDRTSGANEQFF,TGCGCCAGCAGCCAAGATCGGACTAGCGGCGCCAATGAGCAGTTCTTC
NA,TRBD2,TRBV5-7,TRBJ2-1,CASSLVAGGPHNEQFF,TGTGCCAGCAGCTTGGTCGCGGGGGGGCCCCACAATGAGCAGTTCTTC
NA,NA,TRBV19,TRBJ2-5,CASSIGGYQETQYF,TGTGCCAGTAGTATAGGAGGGTATCAAGAGACCCAGTACTTC
NA,NA,TRBV5-5,TRBJ2-7,CASSLGSGGYEQYF,TGTGCCAGCAGCTTGGGATCAGGTGGATACGAGCAGTACTTC
NA,TRBD2,TRBV6-5,TRBJ2-7,CASEGREASSYEQYF,TGTGCCAGCGAGGGGCGGGAGGCCAGCTCCTACGAGCAGTACTTC
NA,TRBD1,TRBV6-5,TRBJ1-1,CASSPGQPNTEAFF,TGTGCCAGCAGTCCGGGACAGCCTAACACTGAAGCTTTCTTT
NA,NA,TRBV5-1,TRBJ1-1,CASSLGDGQEAFF,TGCGCCAGCAGCTTGGGGGACGGACAGGAAGCTTTCTTT
once,NA,TRBV2,TRBJ1-2,CASSEASTRQAGYTF,TGTGCCAGCAGTGAAGCGTCTACCAGACAGGCGGGCTACACCTTC
NA,NA,TRBV5-4,TRBJ2-5,CASSFEGYYQETQYF,TGTGCCAGCAGCTTTGAGGGATATTACCAAGAGACCCAGTACTTC
NA,TRBD2,TRBV25-1,TRBJ2-7,CASSEYGGRASSYEQYF,TGTGCCAGCAGTGAATACGGCGGGAGGGCCTCCTCCTACGAGCAGTACTTC
NA,NA,TRBV24-1,TRBJ2-3,CATSLQGSTDTQYF,TGTGCCACCAGTCTCCAGGGGAGCACAGATACGCAGTATTTT